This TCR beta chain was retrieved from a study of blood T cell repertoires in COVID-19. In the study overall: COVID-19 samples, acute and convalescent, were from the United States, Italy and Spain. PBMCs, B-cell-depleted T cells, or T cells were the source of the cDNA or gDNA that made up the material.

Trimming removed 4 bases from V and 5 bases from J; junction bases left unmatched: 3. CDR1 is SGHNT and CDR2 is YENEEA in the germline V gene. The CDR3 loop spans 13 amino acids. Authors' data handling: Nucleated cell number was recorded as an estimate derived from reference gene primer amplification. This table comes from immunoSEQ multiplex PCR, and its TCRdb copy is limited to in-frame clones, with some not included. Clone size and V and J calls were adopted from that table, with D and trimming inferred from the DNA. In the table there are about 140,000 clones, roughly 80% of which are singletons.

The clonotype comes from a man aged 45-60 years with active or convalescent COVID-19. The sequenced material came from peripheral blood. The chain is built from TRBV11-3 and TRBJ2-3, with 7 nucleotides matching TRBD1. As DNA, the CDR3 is TGTGCCAGCAGCTACCGACAGGGAGATACGCAGTATTTT. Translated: CASSYRQGDTQYF.